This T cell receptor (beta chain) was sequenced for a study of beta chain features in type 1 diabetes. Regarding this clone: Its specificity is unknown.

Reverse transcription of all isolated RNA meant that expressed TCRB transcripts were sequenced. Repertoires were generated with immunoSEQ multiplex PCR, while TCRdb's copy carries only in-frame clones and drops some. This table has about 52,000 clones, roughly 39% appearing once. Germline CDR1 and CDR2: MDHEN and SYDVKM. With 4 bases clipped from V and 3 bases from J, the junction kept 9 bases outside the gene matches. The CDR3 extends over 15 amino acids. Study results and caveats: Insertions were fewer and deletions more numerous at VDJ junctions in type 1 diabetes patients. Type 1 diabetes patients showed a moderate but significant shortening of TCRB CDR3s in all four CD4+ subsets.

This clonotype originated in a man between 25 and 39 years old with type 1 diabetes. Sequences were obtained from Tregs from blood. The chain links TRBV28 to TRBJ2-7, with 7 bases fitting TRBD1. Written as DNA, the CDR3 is TGTGCCAGCAGTTACCCCAGGGACAGTCACTACGAGCAGTACTTC. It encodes CASSYPRDSHYEQYF.